Detailed here is one T cell receptor (beta chain). Its antigen remains undetermined. No much larger clone is present one base from it, and per-base qualities are unavailable. Donors were around 37 systemically healthy Caucasian individuals from Russia aged 6 to 90 years. Each donor gave 8 to 10 milliliters of peripheral blood, drawn into EDTA-treated Vacutainer tubes. Ficoll-Paque density-gradient centrifugation was used to isolate PBMCs, with at least 6.5 million per sample. Total RNA was extracted from PBMCs with Trizol reagent, with at least 6 micrograms obtained per sample. For every donor, flow cytometry on a PBMC aliquot measured the percentage of naive CD45RAhigh/CD27high T cells. Looking up the germline V gene (reference sequence) yields CDR1 DFQATT and CDR2 SNEGSKA. Relative to germline, V is 0 bases shorter and J is 0 bases shorter, with 9 bases between their ends. The CDR3 contains 15 residues, cysteine and phenylalanine counted. Only the CDR3 portion is preserved as DNA: 45 bases, with reading frame beginning at the first base.

Libraries were constructed by 5' RACE. The run used an Illumina HiSeq 2500. The second PCR ran for roughly 7 to 11 cycles and used a J-beta primer mix along with a sample-barcoded 5' primer. Each TCR beta cDNA molecule received a unique molecular identifier from a template-switch 5' adaptor carrying 12 random nucleotides. Each sample yielded at least 3 million CDR3-containing paired-end reads. All of the RNA was converted into first-strand cDNA using the Mint cDNA synthesis kit, with a TRBC-specific oligonucleotide serving as the primer. After uracil-DNA glycosylase treatment, a first 18-cycle PCR used universal primers M1SS and BC2_uni_R on all cDNA. Per the authors' processing: Each sample was normalized by randomly selecting 1 million high-quality reads, each carrying a distinct molecular identifier. Instead of being binned into consensus sequences, reads that shared molecular identifiers were thrown out. CDR3 identification, clonotype clustering and error correction used MiTCR with a Q25 quality threshold and the strictest error-elimination algorithm. A nonparametric unseen species model with Euler transformation was used to estimate lower-bound total TCR beta diversity. TCRdb reworked the public reads: Q25 trimming with fastp, MiXCR clone assembly, productive beta chains retained. Identical CDR3 proteins give one entry, which carries the most common genes and DNA. TCRdb's processing, not the authors', yielded these V and J calls. The sample data list about 800,000 distinct CDR3 sequences, and 25% of these were observed just once. The leading ten clones occupy under 4.5% of the sample.

This sample is part of a study of blood T cells in healthy people across ages (dated by TCRdb to between 2014 and 2017). At the level of the whole study: Template switching captured roughly one uniquely barcoded TCR beta cDNA molecule per two T cells in model experiments. To track age-related changes in TCR beta repertoire diversity, the study relied on deep sequencing normalized with unique cDNA molecular identifiers. The donors were divided into four age groups: young (average around 16 years), middle-aged (roughly 42), aged (approximately 62) and long-lived (roughly 82). For two donors (one aged 18 to 30 and one aged 80 or older), the study analyzed two additional independent replicas of 1 million unique cDNA reads from the same blood draw. Study-wide conclusions, independent of this receptor: Observed TCR beta diversity per million T cells fell roughly linearly with age, and a significant reduction was already apparent by age about 38. Estimates of total diversity based on one million sequenced T cells were considered lower bounds and underestimates. Because profiling used bulk unsorted PBMCs, naive and antigen-experienced compartments could not be compared conclusively. Because the CMV infection status of the donors was unknown, age-related changes in expanded clonotypes may potentially have been confounded. The percentage of naive T cells measured by flow cytometry correlated strongly with observed TCR beta diversity. Compared with the aged group, more naive CD4+ T cells, fewer expanded clones and increased TCR diversity were shown by the long-lived group, suggesting age selection.

The sample was also reused in another study, on T cells of mothers and their children. The second study reports: The donors were nine systemically healthy Caucasian individuals, made up of three mothers and their six children. cDNA synthesis consumed the entire amount of extracted RNA, loaded at around 1.5 ug RNA in each 15 ul reaction. Sample barcodes and 2-4 random nucleotides were added via the M1S primer in the second PCR. Over 8 million TCR beta CDR3 reads were obtained for each mother, and millions of reads were obtained for each child. Thymic selection similarly shapes TCR recombination output in related and unrelated pairs, with minor effect from inherited differences. Normalized repertoire overlap was always found to be slightly, but never significantly, higher in related mother-child pairs than in unrelated mother-child pairs. No persistent microchimeric T cell clones were found, with a detection sensitivity of around 100 clones per million clonotypes. To look for features that set related mother-child pairs apart from unrelated individuals, the researchers ran deep NGS to compare the TCR beta repertoires of mothers and children. On average, the children were approximately 11 +/- 4 years old, while the mothers were around 40 +/- 4 years old. After adapter ligation was performed with NEBNext reagents, the libraries were sequenced on an Illumina HiSeq 2000 with 100+100 nt paired-end reads. To prevent cross-contamination, the mother and child libraries were prepared a month apart and were sequenced in separate runs. For each donor, somewhere between about 500,000 and 2,300,000 distinct TCR beta clonotypes were identified. Naive TCR beta clonotypes were estimated from low-frequency clonotypes matched to each donor's FACS-determined naive share, without sorting.

Specimen: blood. The receptor chain draws on TRBV20-1 and TRBJ1-5; the D gene identity is not certain. The clonotype was recovered from a boy aged 10-17 years in good health. The base sequence is TGCAGTGCTAGAGAAACAGCAGTTAGCAATCAGCCCCAGCATTTT. This gives the protein CSARETAVSNQPQHF.